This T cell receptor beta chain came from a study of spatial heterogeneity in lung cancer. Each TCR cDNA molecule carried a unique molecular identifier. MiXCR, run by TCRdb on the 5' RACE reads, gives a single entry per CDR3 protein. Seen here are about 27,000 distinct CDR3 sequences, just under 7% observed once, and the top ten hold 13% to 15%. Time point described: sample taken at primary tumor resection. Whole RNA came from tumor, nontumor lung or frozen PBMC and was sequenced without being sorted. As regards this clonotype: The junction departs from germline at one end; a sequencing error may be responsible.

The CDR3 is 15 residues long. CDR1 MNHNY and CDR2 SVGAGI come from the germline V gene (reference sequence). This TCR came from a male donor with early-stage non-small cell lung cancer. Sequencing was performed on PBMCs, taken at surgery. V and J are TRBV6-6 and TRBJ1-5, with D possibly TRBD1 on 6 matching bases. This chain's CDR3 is CASSYRDNRNQPRHF. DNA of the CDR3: TGTGCCAGCAGCTACCGGGACAACCGCAATCAGCCCCGGCATTTT.